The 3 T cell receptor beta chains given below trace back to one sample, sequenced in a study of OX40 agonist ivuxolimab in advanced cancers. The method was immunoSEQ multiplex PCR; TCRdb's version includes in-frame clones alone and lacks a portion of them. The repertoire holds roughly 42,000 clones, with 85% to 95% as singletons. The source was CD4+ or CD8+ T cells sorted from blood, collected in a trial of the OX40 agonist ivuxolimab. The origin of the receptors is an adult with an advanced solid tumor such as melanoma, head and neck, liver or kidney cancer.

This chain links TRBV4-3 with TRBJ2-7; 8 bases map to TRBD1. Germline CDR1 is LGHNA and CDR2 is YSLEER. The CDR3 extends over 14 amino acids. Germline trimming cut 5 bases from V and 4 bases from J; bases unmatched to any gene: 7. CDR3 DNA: TGCGCCAGCAGCAAGGACAGGGCGCGATACGAGCAGTACTTC. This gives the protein CASSKDRARYEQYF.

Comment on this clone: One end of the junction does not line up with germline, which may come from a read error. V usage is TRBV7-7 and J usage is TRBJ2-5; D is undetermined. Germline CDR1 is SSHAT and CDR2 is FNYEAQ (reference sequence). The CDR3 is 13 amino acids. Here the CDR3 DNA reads TGTGCTAGCAGCTTATGGGGCCAAGAGACCCAGTACTTC. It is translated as CASSLWGQETQYF.

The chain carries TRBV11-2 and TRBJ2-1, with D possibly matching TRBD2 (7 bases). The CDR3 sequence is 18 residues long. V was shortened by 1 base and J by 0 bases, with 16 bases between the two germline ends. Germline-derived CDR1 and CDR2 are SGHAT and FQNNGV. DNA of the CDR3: TGTGCCAGCAGCTTAGTGGGTGGGGGGGCCGACTCCTACAATGAGCAGTTCTTC. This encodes CASSLVGGGADSYNEQFF. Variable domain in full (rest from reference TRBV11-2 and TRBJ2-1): EAGVAQSPRYKIIEKRQSVAFWCNPISGHATLYWYQQILGQGPKLLIQFQNNGVVDDSQLPKDRFSAERLKGVDSTLKIQPAKLEDSAVYLCASSLVGGGADSYNEQFFGPGTRLTVL.